The entry below gives a single T cell receptor (beta chain) sequence along with its context. This may come from a read error, since a much larger clone is one base off. Both TCR beta VDJ combination and CDR3 sequence profiling were carried out. Genomic DNA was the template for this profiling. One entry per CDR3 protein, called by TCRdb with MiXCR from the reads. The sample contains 400,000 to 450,000 distinct CDR3 sequences, under 80% of which appear only once. The data were obtained in a study of CD8+CD57+ T cells in acquired aplastic anemia. This CDR3 contains 14 residues. Germline CDR1 reads MGHDK; CDR2 reads SYGVNS.

The genes are TRBV25-1 and TRBJ2-3, with D unclear. The specimen sequenced was sorted CD4+, CD8+, or CD8+CD57+ T cells (not recorded which) from PBMCs. This TCR was sampled from a human donor in good health, serving as a control. The CDR3 reads CASSYSSSTDMQYF. The CDR3 coding sequence is TGTGCCAGCAGTTACTCAAGTAGCACAGATATGCAGTATTTT.